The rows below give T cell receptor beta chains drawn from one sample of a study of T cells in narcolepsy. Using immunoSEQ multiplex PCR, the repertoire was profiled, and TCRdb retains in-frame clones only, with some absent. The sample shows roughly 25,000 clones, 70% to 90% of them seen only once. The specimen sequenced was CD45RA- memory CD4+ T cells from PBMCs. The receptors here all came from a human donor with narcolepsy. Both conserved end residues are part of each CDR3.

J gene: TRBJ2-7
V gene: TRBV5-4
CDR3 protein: CASSSGGTSYEQYF

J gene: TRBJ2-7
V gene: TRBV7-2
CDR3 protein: CASSLNIAGQREQYF

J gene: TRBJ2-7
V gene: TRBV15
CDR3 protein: CATSRGRVGVYEQYF

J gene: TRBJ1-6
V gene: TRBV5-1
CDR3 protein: CASSMVGGESPLHF

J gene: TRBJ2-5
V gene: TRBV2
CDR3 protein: CASSLKGGQGQETQYF

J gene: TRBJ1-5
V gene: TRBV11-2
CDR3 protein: CASSSSRGWDQPQHF

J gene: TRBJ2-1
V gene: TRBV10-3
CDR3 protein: CAISETSGRVRGEQFF

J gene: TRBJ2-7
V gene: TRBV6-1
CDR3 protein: CASSQHRGLYEQYF

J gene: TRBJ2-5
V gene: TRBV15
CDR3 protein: CATSPDGLGETQYF

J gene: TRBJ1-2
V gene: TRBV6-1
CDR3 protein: CASSDRGNYGYTF

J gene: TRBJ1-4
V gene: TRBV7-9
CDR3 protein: CASSLASGMEEKLFF

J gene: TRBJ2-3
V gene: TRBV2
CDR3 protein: CASKRTGTDTQYF

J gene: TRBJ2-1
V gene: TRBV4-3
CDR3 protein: CASSLAGGPHEQFF

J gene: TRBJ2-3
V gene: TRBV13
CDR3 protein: CASSPDLAGGTQYF

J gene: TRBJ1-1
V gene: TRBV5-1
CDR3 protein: CASSLGQGGPEAFF

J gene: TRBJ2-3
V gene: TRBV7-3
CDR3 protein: CASSLTSSGSTDTQYF

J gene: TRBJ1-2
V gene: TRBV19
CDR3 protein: CASKRDRAEPNYGYTF

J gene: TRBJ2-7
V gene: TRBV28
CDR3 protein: CASFGVNSYEQYF

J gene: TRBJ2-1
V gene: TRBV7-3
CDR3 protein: CASSLYPGQPNEQFF

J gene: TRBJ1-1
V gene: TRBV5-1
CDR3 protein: CASSPLDGTRTEAFF

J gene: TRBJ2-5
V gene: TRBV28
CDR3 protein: CASSRAGGETQYF

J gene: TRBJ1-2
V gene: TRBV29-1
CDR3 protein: CSVELAGQGFGGYTF

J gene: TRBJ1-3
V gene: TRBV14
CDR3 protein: CASSRSLAGNTIYF

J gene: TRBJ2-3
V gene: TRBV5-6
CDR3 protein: CASSLDPRSQYF

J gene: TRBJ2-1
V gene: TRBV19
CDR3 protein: CASSIFRSLHNEQFF

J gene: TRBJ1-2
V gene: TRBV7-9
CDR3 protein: CASGRANYGYTF

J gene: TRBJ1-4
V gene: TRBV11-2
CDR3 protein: CASSPRGGDWGNEKLFF

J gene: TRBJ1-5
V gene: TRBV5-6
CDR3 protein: CASSRGVPAYSNQPQHF

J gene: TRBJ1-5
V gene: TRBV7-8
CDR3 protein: CASSSQGSNQPQHF